This T cell receptor (beta chain) is from a study of blood T cells in healthy people across ages. Per germline, CDR1 SGHTA and CDR2 FQGNSA. The CDR3 runs 16 residues. The ends lost 5 bases at V and 4 bases at J; junction bases unmatched: 7. Primed by a sample-barcoded 5' primer and a J-beta primer mix, a second PCR proceeded for 7 to 11 cycles. TCRdb re-analysed the 5' RACE reads in MiXCR, keeping a single row per CDR3 protein. This sample has around 1,000,000 distinct CDR3 sequences, with roughly 24% found just once. This same sample was also taken into another study, of T cells of mothers and their children.

The chain recombines TRBV7-2 with TRBJ2-3; 12 bases are shared with TRBD2. The source material was blood. The receptor was isolated from a girl aged 2 to 10 in good health. The CDR3 sequence is CASSVPLAGGADTQYF. The CDR3 nucleotides are TGTGCCAGCAGCGTACCCCTAGCGGGAGGGGCAGATACGCAGTATTTT.